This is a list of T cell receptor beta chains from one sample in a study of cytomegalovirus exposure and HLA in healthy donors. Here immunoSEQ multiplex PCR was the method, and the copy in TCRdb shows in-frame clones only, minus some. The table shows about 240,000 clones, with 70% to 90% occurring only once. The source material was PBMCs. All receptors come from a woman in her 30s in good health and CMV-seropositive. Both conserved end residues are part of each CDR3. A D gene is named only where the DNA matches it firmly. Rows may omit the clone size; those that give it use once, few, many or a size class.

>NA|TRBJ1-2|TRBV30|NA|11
TGTGCCTGGAGTGCCGTTTATGGCTACACCTTC
CAWSAVYGYTF
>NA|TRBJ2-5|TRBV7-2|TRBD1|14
TGTGCCAGCAGCTTAGAGGGGGCGGAAGAGACCCAGTACTTC
CASSLEGAEETQYF
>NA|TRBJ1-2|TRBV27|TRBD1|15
TGTGCCAGCAGTTTTCGACAGGGGGTGGGCTATGGCTACACCTTC
CASSFRQGVGYGYTF
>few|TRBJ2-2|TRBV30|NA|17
TGTGCCTGGAGTCGAATGGGGGCTGGGACGAACACCGGGGAGCTGTTTTTT
CAWSRMGAGTNTGELFF
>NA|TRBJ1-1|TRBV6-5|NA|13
TGTGCCAGCAGCCCTCTAGGGGACACTGAAGCTTTCTTT
CASSPLGDTEAFF
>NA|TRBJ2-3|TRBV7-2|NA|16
TGTGCCAGCAGCTTAGGGGCAGGGATTCGCACAGATACGCAGTATTTT
CASSLGAGIRTDTQYF
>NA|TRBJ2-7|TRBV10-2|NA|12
TGCGCCAGCAGTGGGGCCGTAAACGAGCAGTACTTC
CASSGAVNEQYF
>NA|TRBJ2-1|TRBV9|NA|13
TGTGCCGGGGCCAGGGATACCTACAATGAGCAGTTCTTC
CAGARDTYNEQFF
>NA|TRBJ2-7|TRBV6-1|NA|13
TGTGCCAGCACCGCAGGAATGCTTAGCGAGCAGTACTTC
CASTAGMLSEQYF
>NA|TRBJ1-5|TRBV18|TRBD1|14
TGTGCCAGCTCCAGACAGGGGGCCGATCAGCCCCAGCATTTT
CASSRQGADQPQHF
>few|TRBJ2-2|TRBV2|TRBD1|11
TGTGCCAGTACAGGGGGCGGGGAGCTGTTTTTT
CASTGGGELFF
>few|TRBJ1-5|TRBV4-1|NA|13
TGCGCCAGCAGCGGCCTAGGGGAACAGCCCCAGCATTTT
CASSGLGEQPQHF
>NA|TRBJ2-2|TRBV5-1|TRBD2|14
TGCGCCAGCAGCGTCGGACTAGCCGTCGGGGAGCTGTTTTTT
CASSVGLAVGELFF
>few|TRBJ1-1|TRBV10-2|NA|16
TGCGCCAGCAGTGAGTCGGGGGACACGATCGGTACTGAAGCTTTCTTT
CASSESGDTIGTEAFF
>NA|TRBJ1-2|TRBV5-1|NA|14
TGCGCCAGCAGCCGTGCGGGGGATAACTATGGCTACACCTTC
CASSRAGDNYGYTF
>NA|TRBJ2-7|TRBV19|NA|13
TGTGCCAGTAGGAGACAAGTTCTTGATGAGCAGTACTTC
CASRRQVLDEQYF
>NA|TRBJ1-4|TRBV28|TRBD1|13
TGTGCCAGCGGGACAGGGAGTACTGAAAAACTGTTTTTT
CASGTGSTEKLFF
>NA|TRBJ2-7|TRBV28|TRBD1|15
TGTGCCAGCAGTCTAGGGGGCCCGAGCCCCTACGAGCAGTACTTC
CASSLGGPSPYEQYF
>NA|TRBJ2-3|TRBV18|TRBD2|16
TGTGCCAGCTCACCACGGACTAGCGCAAGGGCTGATACGCAGTATTTT
CASSPRTSARADTQYF
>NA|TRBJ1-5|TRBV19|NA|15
TGTGCCAGTAGTATAAGGAGGGAAGGAAGTCAGCCCCAGCATTTT
CASSIRREGSQPQHF
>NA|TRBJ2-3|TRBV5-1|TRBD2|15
TGCGCCAGCAGCCGGATTGCGGGAGTTGGCGATACGCAGTATTTT
CASSRIAGVGDTQYF
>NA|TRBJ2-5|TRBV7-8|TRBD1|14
TGTGCCAGCAGCTTAGGGGGACAGGGAGAGACCCAGTACTTC
CASSLGGQGETQYF
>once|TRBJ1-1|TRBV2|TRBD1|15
TGTGCCAGCAGTGAAGGGGGGACAGGGGGGACTGAAGCTTTCTTT
CASSEGGTGGTEAFF
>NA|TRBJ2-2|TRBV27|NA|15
TGTGCCAGCAGTTTAATCGGGGGGCGGCACGGGGAGCTGTTTTTT
CASSLIGGRHGELFF
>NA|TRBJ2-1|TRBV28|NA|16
TGTGCCAGCAGTTTACCCCAGCCGGGTTCCTACAATGAGCAGTTCTTC
CASSLPQPGSYNEQFF
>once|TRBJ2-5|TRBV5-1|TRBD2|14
TGCGCCAGCAGCTTGCTACCGGGAGGAGAGACCCAGTACTTC
CASSLLPGGETQYF
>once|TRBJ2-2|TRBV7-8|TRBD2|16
TGTGCCAGCAGGAAAGCGGGAACTACGAACACCGGGGAGCTGTTTTTT
CASRKAGTTNTGELFF
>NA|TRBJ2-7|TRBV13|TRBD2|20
TGTGCCAGCAGCCTCGGGGTTGGCTCGCTAGCGGGAGTGCGGGCCTACGAGCAGTACTTC
CASSLGVGSLAGVRAYEQYF
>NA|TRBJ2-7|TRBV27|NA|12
TGTGCCAGCAGTGGAGGGGTTCACGAGCAGTACTTC
CASSGGVHEQYF
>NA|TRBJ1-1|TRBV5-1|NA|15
TGCGCCAGCAGCTCAAAACAGGGCCTGAACACTGAAGCTTTCTTT
CASSSKQGLNTEAFF
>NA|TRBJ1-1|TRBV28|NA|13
TGTGCCAGCAGTCCTCCGGGACAATCTGAAGCTTTCTTT
CASSPPGQSEAFF
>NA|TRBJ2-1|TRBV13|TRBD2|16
TGTGCCAGCAGCACCGGGACTAGCGGGAGTTACAATGAGCAGTTCTTC
CASSTGTSGSYNEQFF
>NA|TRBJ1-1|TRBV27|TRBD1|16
TGTGCCAGCAGGACTCACAGGGGGGAGATGAACACTGAAGCTTTCTTT
CASRTHRGEMNTEAFF
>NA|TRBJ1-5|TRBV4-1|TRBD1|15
TGCGCCAGCAGCCAACCGGACAGGGAAGATCAGCCCCAGCATTTT
CASSQPDREDQPQHF
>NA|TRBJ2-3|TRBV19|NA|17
TGTGCCAGTAGTATCTCCCCCCGAGGCGGGTTATGGGATACGCAGTATTTT
CASSISPRGGLWDTQYF
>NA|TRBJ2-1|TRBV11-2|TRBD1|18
TGTGCCAGCAGCTTTTGGGGGTTCGGGGACAGGGAGATGAATGAGCAGTTCTTC
CASSFWGFGDREMNEQFF
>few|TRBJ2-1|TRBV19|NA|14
TGTGCCTCTACCCGGGGGAACGGGAGAAATGAGCAGTTCTTC
CASTRGNGRNEQFF
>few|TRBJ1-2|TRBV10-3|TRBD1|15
TGTGCCATTTCTACCGGGACAGGGGGCTTCTATGGCTACACCTTC
CAISTGTGGFYGYTF
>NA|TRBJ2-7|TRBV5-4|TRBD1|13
TGTGCCAGCAGCATACAGGGGGCTAACGAGCAGTACTTC
CASSIQGANEQYF
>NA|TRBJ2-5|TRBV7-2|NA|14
TGTGCCAGCAGCTTAGAGGGGTTGGGGGAGACCCAGTACTTC
CASSLEGLGETQYF
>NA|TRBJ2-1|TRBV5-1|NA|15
TGCGCCAGCAGCTCTGCCTCCGGAACTAGATATGAGCAGTTCTTC
CASSSASGTRYEQFF
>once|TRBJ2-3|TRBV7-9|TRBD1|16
TGTGCCAGCAGCTTAGGGACAGGGGGCGGCACAGATACGCAGTATTTT
CASSLGTGGGTDTQYF
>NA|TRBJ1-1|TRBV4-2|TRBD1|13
TGTGCCAGCAGCCTTGACAGGGCCACTGAAGCTTTCTTT
CASSLDRATEAFF
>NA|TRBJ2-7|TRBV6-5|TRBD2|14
TGTGCCAGCAGTTACGGCACTAGCGTCGACGAGCAGTACTTC
CASSYGTSVDEQYF
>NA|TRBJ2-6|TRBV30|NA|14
TGTGCCTGGAGTGGTTCGTCTGGGGCCAACGTCCTGACTTTC
CAWSGSSGANVLTF
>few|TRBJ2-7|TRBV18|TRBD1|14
TGTGCCAGCTCACCACCGGGACAGGACTACGAGCAGTACTTC
CASSPPGQDYEQYF